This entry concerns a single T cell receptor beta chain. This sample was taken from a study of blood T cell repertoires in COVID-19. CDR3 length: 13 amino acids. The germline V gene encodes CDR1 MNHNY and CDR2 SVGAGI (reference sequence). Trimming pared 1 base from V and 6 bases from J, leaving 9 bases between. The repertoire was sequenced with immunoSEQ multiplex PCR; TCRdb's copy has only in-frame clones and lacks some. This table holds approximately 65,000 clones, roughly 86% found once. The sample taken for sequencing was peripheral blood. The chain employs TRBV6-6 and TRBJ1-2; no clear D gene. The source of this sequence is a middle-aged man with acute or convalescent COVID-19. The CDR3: CASSYLALDGYTF. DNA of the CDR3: TGTGCCAGCAGTTACTTGGCCCTAGATGGCTACACCTTC.